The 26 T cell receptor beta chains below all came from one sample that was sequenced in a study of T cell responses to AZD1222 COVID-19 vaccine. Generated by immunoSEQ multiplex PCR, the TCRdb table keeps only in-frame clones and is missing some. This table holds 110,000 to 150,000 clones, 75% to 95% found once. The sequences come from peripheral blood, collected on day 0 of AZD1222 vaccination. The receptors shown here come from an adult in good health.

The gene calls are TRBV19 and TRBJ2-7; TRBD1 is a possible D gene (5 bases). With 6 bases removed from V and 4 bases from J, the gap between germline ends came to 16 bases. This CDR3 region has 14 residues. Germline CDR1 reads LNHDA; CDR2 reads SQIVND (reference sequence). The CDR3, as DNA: TGTGCCAGTAGCCCGACAGCAGGTTCGTACGAGCAGTACTTC. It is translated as CASSPTAGSYEQYF.

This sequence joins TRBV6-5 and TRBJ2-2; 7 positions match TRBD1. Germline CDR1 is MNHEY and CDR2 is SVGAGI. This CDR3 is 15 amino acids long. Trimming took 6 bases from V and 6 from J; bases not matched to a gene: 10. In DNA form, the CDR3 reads TGTGCCAGCAGCCCCGGGACAGAAGTATCCGGGGAGCTGTTTTTT. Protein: CASSPGTEVSGELFF.

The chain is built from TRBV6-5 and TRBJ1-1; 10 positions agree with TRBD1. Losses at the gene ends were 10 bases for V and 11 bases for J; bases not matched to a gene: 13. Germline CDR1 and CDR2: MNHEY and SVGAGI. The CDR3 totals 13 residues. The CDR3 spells CATPGTGESTAFF. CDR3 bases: TGTGCCACCCCAGGGACAGGGGAGAGTACGGCTTTCTTT.

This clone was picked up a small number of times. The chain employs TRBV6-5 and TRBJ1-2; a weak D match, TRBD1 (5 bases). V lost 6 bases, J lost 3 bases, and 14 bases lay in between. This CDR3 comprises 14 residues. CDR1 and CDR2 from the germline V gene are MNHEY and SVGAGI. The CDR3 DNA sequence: TGTGCCAGCAGGGTTCGACAGCTACACTATGGCTACACCTTC. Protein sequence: CASRVRQLHYGYTF.

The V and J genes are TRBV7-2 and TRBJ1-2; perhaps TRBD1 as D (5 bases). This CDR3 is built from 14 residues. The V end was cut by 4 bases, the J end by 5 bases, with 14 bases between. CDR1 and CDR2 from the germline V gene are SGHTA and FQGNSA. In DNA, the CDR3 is TGTGCCAGCAGCTCCCAGGGAGGGTATTATGGCTACACCTTC. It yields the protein CASSSQGGYYGYTF.

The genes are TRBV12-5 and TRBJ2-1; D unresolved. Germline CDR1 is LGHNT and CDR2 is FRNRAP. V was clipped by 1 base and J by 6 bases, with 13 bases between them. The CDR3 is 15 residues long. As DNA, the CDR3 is TGTGCTAGTGGTTTGGCGACCTGGGAAGGCAATGAGCAGTTCTTC. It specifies CASGLATWEGNEQFF.

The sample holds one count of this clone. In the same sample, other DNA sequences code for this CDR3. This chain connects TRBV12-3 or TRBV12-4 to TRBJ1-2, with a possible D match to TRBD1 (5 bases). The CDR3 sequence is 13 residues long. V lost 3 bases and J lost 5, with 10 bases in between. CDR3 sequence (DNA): TGTGCCAGCAGTTTTCGGGGACTGTATGGCTACACCTTC. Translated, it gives CASSFRGLYGYTF.

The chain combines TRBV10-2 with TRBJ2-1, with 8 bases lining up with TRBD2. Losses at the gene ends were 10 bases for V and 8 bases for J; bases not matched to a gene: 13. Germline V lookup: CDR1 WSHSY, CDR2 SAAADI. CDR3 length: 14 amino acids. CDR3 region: CATRSGGSVYEQFF. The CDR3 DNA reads TGCGCCACCCGCTCGGGGGGGAGCGTTTATGAGCAGTTCTTC.

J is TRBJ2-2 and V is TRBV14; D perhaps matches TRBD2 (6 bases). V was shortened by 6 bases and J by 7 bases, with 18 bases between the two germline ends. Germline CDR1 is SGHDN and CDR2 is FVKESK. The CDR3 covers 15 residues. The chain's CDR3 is CASREGSRAIGELFF. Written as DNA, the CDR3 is TGTGCCAGCAGGGAGGGGAGCCGAGCGATCGGGGAGCTGTTTTTT. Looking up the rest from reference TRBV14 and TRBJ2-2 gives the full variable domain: EAGVTQFPSHSVIEKGQTVTLRCDPISGHDNLYWYRRVMGKEIKFLLHFVKESKQDESGMPNNRFLAERTGGTYSTLKVQPAELEDSGVYFCASREGSRAIGELFFGEGSRLTVL.

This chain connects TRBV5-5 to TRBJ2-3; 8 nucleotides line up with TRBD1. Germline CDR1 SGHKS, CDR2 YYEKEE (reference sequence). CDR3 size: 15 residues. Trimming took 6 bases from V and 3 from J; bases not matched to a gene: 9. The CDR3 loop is CASTRQGAGTDTQYF. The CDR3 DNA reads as TGTGCCAGCACCCGGCAGGGGGCCGGAACAGATACGCAGTATTTT.

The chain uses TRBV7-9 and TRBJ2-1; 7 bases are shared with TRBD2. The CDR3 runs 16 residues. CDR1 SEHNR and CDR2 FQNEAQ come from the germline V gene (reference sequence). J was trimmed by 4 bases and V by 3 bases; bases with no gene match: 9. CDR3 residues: CASSFVLARKYNEQFF. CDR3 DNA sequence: TGTGCCAGCAGCTTTGTACTAGCGAGGAAGTACAATGAGCAGTTCTTC. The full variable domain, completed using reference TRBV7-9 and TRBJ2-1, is DTGVSQNPRHKITKRGQNVTFRCDPISEHNRLYWYRQTLGQGPEFLTYFQNEAQLEKSRLLSDRFSAERPKGSFSTLEIQRTEQGDSAMYLCASSFVLARKYNEQFFGPGTRLTVL.

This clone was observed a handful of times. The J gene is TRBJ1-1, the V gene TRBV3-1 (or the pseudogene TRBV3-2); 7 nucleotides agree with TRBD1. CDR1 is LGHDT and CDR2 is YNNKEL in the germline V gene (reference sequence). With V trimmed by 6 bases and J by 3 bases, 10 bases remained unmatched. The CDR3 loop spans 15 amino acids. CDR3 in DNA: TGTGCCAGCAGGGGACGGCAGGGGGGCGACACTGAAGCTTTCTTT. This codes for CASRGRQGGDTEAFF.

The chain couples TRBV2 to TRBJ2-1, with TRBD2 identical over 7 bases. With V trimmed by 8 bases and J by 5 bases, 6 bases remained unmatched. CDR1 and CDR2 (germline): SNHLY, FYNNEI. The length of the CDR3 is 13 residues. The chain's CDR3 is CASGEGKHNEQFF. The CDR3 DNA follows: TGTGCCAGCGGGGAGGGCAAACACAATGAGCAGTTCTTC. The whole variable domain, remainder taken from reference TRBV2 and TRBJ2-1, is EPEVTQTPSHQVTQMGQEVILRCVPISNHLYFYWYRQILGQKVEFLVSFYNNEISEKSEIFDDQFSVERPDGSNFTLKIRSTKLEDSAMYFCASGEGKHNEQFFGPGTRLTVL.

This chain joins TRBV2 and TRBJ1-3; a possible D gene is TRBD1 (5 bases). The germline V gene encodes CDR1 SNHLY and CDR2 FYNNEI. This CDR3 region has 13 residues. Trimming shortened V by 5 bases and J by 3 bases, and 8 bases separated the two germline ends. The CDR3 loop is CASSRDGGNTIYF. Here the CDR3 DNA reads TGTGCCAGCAGTCGGGACGGTGGAAACACCATATATTTT.

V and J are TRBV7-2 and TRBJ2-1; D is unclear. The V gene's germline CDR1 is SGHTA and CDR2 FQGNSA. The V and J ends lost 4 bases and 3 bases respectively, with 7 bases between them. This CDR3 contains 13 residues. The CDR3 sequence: CASSSNNYNEQFF. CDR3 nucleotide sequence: TGTGCCAGCAGCTCGAACAACTACAATGAGCAGTTCTTC.

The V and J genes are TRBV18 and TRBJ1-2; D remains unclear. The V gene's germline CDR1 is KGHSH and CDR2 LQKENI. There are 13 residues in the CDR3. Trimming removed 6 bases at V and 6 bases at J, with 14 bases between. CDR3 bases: TGTGCCAGCTCCCCCGCCTGGCAGAATGGCTACACCTTC. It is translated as CASSPAWQNGYTF.

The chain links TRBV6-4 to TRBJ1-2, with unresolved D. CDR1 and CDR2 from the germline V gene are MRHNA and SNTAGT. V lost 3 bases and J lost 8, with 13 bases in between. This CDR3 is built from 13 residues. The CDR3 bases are TGTGCCAGCAGTGAAATAGCGGGATCAGGCTACACCTTC. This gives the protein CASSEIAGSGYTF.

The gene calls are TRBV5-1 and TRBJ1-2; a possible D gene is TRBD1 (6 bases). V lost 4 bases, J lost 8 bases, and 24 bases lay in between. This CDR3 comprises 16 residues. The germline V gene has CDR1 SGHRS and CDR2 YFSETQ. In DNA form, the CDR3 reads TGCGCCAGCAGCGTAAGGGGGGACGGAACTACGTACGGCTACACCTTC. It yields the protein CASSVRGDGTTYGYTF.

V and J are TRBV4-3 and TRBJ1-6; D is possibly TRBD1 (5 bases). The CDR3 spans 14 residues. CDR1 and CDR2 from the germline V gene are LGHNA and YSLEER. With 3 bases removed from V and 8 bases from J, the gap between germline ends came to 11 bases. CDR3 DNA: TGCGCCAGCAGCCAGGCAGGGTCGGATTCACCCCTCCACTTT. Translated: CASSQAGSDSPLHF.

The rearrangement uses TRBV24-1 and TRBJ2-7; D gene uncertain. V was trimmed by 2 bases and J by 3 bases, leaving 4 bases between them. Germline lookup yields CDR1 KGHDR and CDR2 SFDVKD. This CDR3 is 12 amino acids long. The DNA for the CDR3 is TGTGCCACCAGTGATTCAGTCTACGAGCAGTACTTC. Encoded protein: CATSDSVYEQYF.

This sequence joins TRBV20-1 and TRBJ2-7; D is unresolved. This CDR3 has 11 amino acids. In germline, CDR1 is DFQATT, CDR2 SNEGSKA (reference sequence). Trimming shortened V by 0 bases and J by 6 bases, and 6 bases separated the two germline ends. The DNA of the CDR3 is TGCAGTGCTAGAGATTTCAGCGAGCAGTACTTC. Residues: CSARDFSEQYF.

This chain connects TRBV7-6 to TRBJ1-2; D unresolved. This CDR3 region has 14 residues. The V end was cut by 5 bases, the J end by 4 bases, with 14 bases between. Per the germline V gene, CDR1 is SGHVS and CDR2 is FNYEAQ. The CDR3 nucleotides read TGTGCCAGCAGCCCAGAGGATGTTCCCTATGGCTACACCTTC. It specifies CASSPEDVPYGYTF.

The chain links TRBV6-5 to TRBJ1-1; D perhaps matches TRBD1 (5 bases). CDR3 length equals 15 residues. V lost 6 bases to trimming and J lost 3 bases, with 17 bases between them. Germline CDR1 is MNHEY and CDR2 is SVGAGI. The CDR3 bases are TGTGCCAGCAGCGCCGCCCCGGGGCTGGACACTGAAGCTTTCTTT. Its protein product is CASSAAPGLDTEAFF.

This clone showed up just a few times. The DNA for the CDR3 is TGTGCCAGCAGCTTAGGACAGAACTATGGCTACACCTTC. Translating gives CASSLGQNYGYTF. V and J are TRBV13 and TRBJ1-2; D is uncertain. CDR3 length: 13 amino acids. The V end lost 0 bases, the J end lost 2 bases, and 4 bases lay between the germline ends. Germline values: CDR1 PRHDT, CDR2 FYEKMQ (reference sequence).

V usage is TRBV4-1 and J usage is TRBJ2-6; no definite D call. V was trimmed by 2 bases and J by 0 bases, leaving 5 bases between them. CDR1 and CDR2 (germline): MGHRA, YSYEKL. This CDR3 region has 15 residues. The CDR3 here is CASSQQSSGANVLTF. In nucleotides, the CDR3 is TGCGCCAGCAGCCAACAGAGCTCTGGGGCCAACGTCCTGACTTTC.

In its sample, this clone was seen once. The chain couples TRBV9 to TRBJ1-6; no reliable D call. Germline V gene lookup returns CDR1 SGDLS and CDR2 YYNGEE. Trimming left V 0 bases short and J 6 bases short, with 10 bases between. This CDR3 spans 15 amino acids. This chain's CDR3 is CASSVEGVTNSPLHF. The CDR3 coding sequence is TGTGCCAGCAGCGTAGAGGGCGTGACTAATTCACCCCTCCACTTT.